Each of the 9 T cell receptor beta chains below was sequenced from the same sample in a study of long-term antiretroviral therapy in people with HIV. It was version v3.0 of the immunoSEQ assay that was run at survey level. Assay: immunoSEQ multiplex PCR; the TCRdb copy retains only in-frame clones and omits some. The sample holds tens of thousands of clones, roughly 87% seen once. The starting material was unsorted PBMCs, obtained 0.4 years after starting antiretroviral therapy. The receptor source for this set is a man in his fifties or sixties with HIV.

In DNA form, the CDR3 reads TGCAGCGTTTCACTAGCGGGGGTCGCCTACGAGCAGTACTTC. Translation gives CSVSLAGVAYEQYF. The chain uses TRBV29-1 and TRBJ2-7; 11 bases map to TRBD2. Germline V gives CDR1 SQVTM, CDR2 ANQGSEA. This CDR3 comprises 14 residues. The J segment lost 2 bases and the V segment lost 5 bases, leaving 5 bases of the junction unmatched.

V usage is TRBV9 and J usage is TRBJ2-1; D perhaps matches TRBD1 (5 bases). Deletions cut 3 bases from V and 7 bases from J, with 14 bases between. There are 14 residues in the CDR3. The germline CDR1 and CDR2 sequences are SGDLS and YYNGEE. CDR3 coding DNA: TGTGCCAGCAGCGAGGGGCGCCGCGCGAATGAGCAGTTCTTC. Translated, it gives CASSEGRRANEQFF.

The chain links TRBV5-1 to TRBJ2-3; 7 bases align to TRBD2. CDR3 size: 14 residues. Trimming at V came to 0 bases and at J to 4 bases, leaving 2 bases not matched to a gene. Germline CDR1 SGHRS, CDR2 YFSETQ. The CDR3 bases are TGCGCCAGCAGCTTGGCCGGGAGGTCAGATACGCAGTATTTT. It codes for CASSLAGRSDTQYF.

The genes are TRBV23-1 and TRBJ2-7, with D possibly being TRBD1 (6 bases). TRBV23-1 is labeled an ORF, and its function is uncertain. This CDR3 is 14 amino acids long. V was shortened by 2 bases and J by 3 bases, with 11 bases between the two germline ends. CDR3 region: CASSQADRSYEQYF. CDR3 nucleotides: TGCGCCAGCAGTCAAGCCGACAGGAGCTACGAGCAGTACTTC.

This clone was detected once. The V gene is TRBV6-4, the J gene TRBJ1-5; D gene ambiguous. Trimming cost V 10 bases and J 8 bases, with 6 bases left between them. Germline V lookup: CDR1 MRHNA, CDR2 SNTAGT. The CDR3 length is 9 residues. CDR3 sequence: CATIEPQHF. CDR3 nucleotide sequence: TGTGCCACCATCGAGCCCCAGCATTTT.

This chain connects TRBV5-4 to TRBJ1-1; D gene uncertain. CDR3 length equals 12 residues. The V gene lost 4 bases and the J gene lost 7 bases, with 11 bases spanning the gap. Germline V gene data show CDR1 as SGHNT and CDR2 as YYREEE (reference sequence). The CDR3 nucleotides are TGTGCCAGCAGCCTTCAAGGGCTTGAAGCTTTCTTT. It is translated as CASSLQGLEAFF.

This clone was counted once. CDR3: CASSSRQEADTQYF. DNA for the CDR3: TGTGCCAGCAGCAGCAGGCAGGAGGCAGATACGCAGTATTTT. The chain has TRBV5-4 and TRBJ2-3; possible D gene TRBD2, 5 bases. Germline loops: CDR1 SGHNT, CDR2 YYREEE (reference sequence). V was pared by 4 bases and J by 4 bases, with 13 bases between. The CDR3 spans 14 residues.

In its sample, this clone was seen a few times. This chain joins TRBV7-8 and TRBJ1-2; 7 bases align to TRBD1. CDR1 is SGHVS and CDR2 is FQNEAQ in the germline V gene. J lost 3 bases, V lost 5 bases, and 12 bases had no gene match. This CDR3 comprises 16 residues. CDR3 sequence: CASSPQAQGFHYGYTF. The DNA for the CDR3 is TGTGCCAGCAGCCCTCAGGCACAGGGGTTTCACTATGGCTACACCTTC. Together with reference TRBV7-8 and TRBJ1-2, the CDR3 gives the full variable domain: GAGVSQSPRYKVAKRGQDVALRCDPISGHVSLFWYQQALGQGPEFLTYFQNEAQLDKSGLPSDRFFAERPEGSVSTLKIQRTQQEDSAVYLCASSPQAQGFHYGYTFGSGTRLTVV.

The chain links TRBV28 to TRBJ2-4; 11 positions match TRBD2. The trim removed 5 bases at V and 8 bases at J, leaving 8 bases unmatched. CDR3 length: 15 amino acids. Germline assignment: CDR1 MDHEN and CDR2 SYDVKM. As DNA, the CDR3 is TGTGCCAGCAGTCCTGCCGGGACTAGCGGTGACATTCAGTACTTC. Its protein is CASSPAGTSGDIQYF.